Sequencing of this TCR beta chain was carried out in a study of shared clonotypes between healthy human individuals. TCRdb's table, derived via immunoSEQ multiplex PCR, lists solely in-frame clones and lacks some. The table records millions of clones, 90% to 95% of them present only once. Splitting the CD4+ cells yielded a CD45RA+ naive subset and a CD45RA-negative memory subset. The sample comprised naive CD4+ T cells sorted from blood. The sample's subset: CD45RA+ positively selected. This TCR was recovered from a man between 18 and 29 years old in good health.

CDR3 sequence: CASSYEGVDKRKLFF. The CDR3 DNA is TGTGCCAGCAGTTACGAGGGAGTTGATAAGAGAAAACTGTTTTTT. The rearrangement joins TRBV6-5 to TRBJ1-4; D is ambiguous. The germline V gene has CDR1 MNHEY and CDR2 SVGAGI. V lost 2 bases, J lost 10 bases, and 17 bases lay in between. This CDR3 is built from 15 residues.